This entry lists 20 T cell receptor beta chains sequenced from one sample in a study of CD8+ T cells in alopecia areata. As for treatment: oral pan-JAK inhibitor, 5-10 mg twice daily. Extracted RNA was reverse transcribed, and the resulting cDNA served as sequencing template. Generated by immunoSEQ multiplex PCR, the TCRdb table keeps only in-frame clones and is missing some. Here the sample spans approximately 180,000 clones, 60% being singletons. The material sequenced was CD4+ T cells sorted from blood, taken at week 24, from a patient treated with tofacitinib. All receptors derive from a human donor with alopecia areata.

V gene TRBV5-1 combines with J gene TRBJ1-5; D gene ambiguous. The CDR3 is 14 amino acids. Germline V gives CDR1 SGHRS, CDR2 YFSETQ. Trimming shortened V by 0 bases and J by 6 bases, and 10 bases separated the two germline ends. CDR3 region: CASSLDSLGQPQHF. CDR3 DNA: TGCGCCAGCAGCTTGGACAGTTTAGGTCAGCCCCAGCATTTT.

The rearrangement links TRBV27 to TRBJ1-6; maybe TRBD1 (5 bases). Germline-derived CDR1 and CDR2 are MNHEY and SMNVEV (reference sequence). The CDR3 is 15 residues long. V lost 3 bases to trimming and J lost 6 bases, with 12 bases between them. The CDR3 DNA reads TGTGCCAGCAGTTTGGGGGGGTTGAGTAATTCACCCCTCCACTTT. Amino acids: CASSLGGLSNSPLHF.

The chain joins TRBV29-1 to TRBJ2-7; 8 nucleotides match TRBD2. CDR1 is SQVTM and CDR2 is ANQGSEA in the germline V gene. The CDR3 runs to 14 residues. V trimming: 1 base; J trimming: 4 bases; junction bases outside the gene matches: 6. This chain's CDR3 is CSVEGAGAGYEQYF. As DNA, the CDR3 is TGCAGCGTTGAAGGAGCGGGGGCCGGGTACGAGCAGTACTTC.

CDR3 sequence reads: CASSNRDRDQYGYTF. In DNA, the CDR3 is TGCGCCAGCAGCAACCGGGACAGGGACCAATATGGCTACACCTTC. The rearrangement links TRBV5-1 to TRBJ1-2; 9 bases are a match to TRBD1. Germline V CDR1 and CDR2: SGHRS, YFSETQ. The CDR3 sequence is 15 residues long. Trimming at V came to 4 bases and at J to 5 bases, leaving 9 bases not matched to a gene.

This clone was picked up a small number of times. The rearrangement uses TRBV10-3 and TRBJ2-1, with D possibly matching TRBD2 (5 bases). Per the germline V gene, CDR1 is ENHRY and CDR2 is SYGVKD. The CDR3 length is 14 residues. V lost 3 bases, J lost 7 bases, and 13 bases lay in between. CDR3 loop: CAISEGPPGNEQFF. For the CDR3, the DNA is TGTGCCATCAGTGAAGGCCCGCCGGGGAATGAGCAGTTCTTC.

The chain employs TRBV7-9 and TRBJ1-6; D possibly corresponds to TRBD1 (5 bases). Germline CDR1 and CDR2: SEHNR and FQNEAQ (reference sequence). The CDR3 covers 15 residues. V lost 4 bases, J lost 5 bases, and 12 bases lay in between. CDR3 sequence reads: CASSWGQGNNSPLHF. CDR3 sequence (DNA): TGTGCCAGCAGCTGGGGCCAGGGCAATAATTCACCCCTCCACTTT.

This chain joins TRBV2 and TRBJ1-5; perhaps TRBD1 as D (5 bases). The CDR3 sequence is 14 residues long. Germline CDR1 and CDR2: SNHLY and FYNNEI. V lost 3 bases, J lost 7 bases, and 13 bases lay in between. The CDR3: CASSEGQSAQPQHF. The DNA for the CDR3 is TGTGCCAGCAGTGAGGGGCAGTCCGCACAGCCCCAGCATTTT.

This clone was observed a few times. The V and J genes are TRBV29-1 and TRBJ2-7; D perhaps matches TRBD1 (5 bases). The CDR3 spans 14 residues. Per germline, CDR1 SQVTM and CDR2 ANQGSEA. Trimming shortened V by 2 bases and J by 3 bases, and 14 bases separated the two germline ends. The DNA for the CDR3 is TGCAGCGTTGAATTGGACACTCCAAACTACGAGCAGTACTTC. This gives the protein CSVELDTPNYEQYF.

The chain employs TRBV6-5 and TRBJ2-2; D gene unclear. V was clipped by 5 bases and J by 5 bases, with 6 bases between them. This CDR3 is built from 12 residues. CDR1 MNHEY and CDR2 SVGAGI come from the germline V gene. CDR3 DNA: TGTGCCAGCAGTGAATTTACCGGGGAGCTGTTTTTT. It specifies CASSEFTGELFF.

The J gene is TRBJ2-7, the V gene TRBV30; a weak D match, TRBD1 (5 bases). V was pared by 1 base and J by 5 bases, with 9 bases between. CDR3 length equals 12 residues. Per the germline V gene, CDR1 is GTSNPN and CDR2 is SVGIG (reference sequence). The CDR3 here is CAWSDRFHEQYF. CDR3 sequence (DNA): TGTGCCTGGAGTGACAGGTTCCACGAGCAGTACTTC.

This clone has a handful of counts. The chain carries TRBV29-1 and TRBJ1-6; a weak D match, TRBD1 (6 bases). The CDR3 loop spans 13 amino acids. Germline CDR1 reads SQVTM; CDR2 reads ANQGSEA. The V and J ends lost 4 bases and 8 bases respectively, with 12 bases between them. The CDR3, as DNA: TGCAGCGTTGTGACAGGAGGGGATTCACCCCTCCACTTT. Translating it yields CSVVTGGDSPLHF. The full variable domain, completed using reference TRBV29-1 and TRBJ1-6, is SAVISQKPSRDICQRGTSLTIQCQVDSQVTMMFWYRQQPGQSLTLIATANQGSEATYESGFVIDKFPISRPNLTFSTLTVSNMSPEDSSIYLCSVVTGGDSPLHFGNGTRLTVT.

The V call is TRBV29-1, the J call TRBJ2-5; D might be TRBD1 (6 bases). This CDR3 is 12 amino acids long. Looked up from germline, CDR1 is SQVTM and CDR2 is ANQGSEA. The V end lost 0 bases, the J end lost 4 bases, and 6 bases lay between the germline ends. CDR3 protein: CSVEEGAETQYF. CDR3 bases: TGCAGCGTTGAAGAGGGGGCAGAGACCCAGTACTTC.

The V and J genes are TRBV11-2 and TRBJ1-1; unclear D gene. Germline V lookup: CDR1 SGHAT, CDR2 FQNNGV. V lost 6 bases, J lost 0 bases, and 8 bases lay in between. The CDR3 has 13 amino acids. The CDR3 DNA reads as TGTGCCAGCAGGATAGAACTGAACACTGAAGCTTTCTTT. This encodes CASRIELNTEAFF. The full variable domain, in which reference TRBV11-2 and TRBJ1-1 provide the parts outside the CDR3, is EAGVAQSPRYKIIEKRQSVAFWCNPISGHATLYWYQQILGQGPKLLIQFQNNGVVDDSQLPKDRFSAERLKGVDSTLKIQPAKLEDSAVYLCASRIELNTEAFFGQGTRLTVV.

The V and J genes are TRBV14 and TRBJ1-2, with 7 bases aligning to TRBD1. V shed 3 bases, J shed 8 bases, and the junction held 12 bases outside the gene matches. Germline assignment: CDR1 SGHDN and CDR2 FVKESK. The CDR3 extends over 15 amino acids. The CDR3 protein is CASSQNTPQGKGYTF. CDR3 DNA sequence: TGTGCCAGCAGCCAGAACACACCACAGGGGAAAGGCTACACCTTC.

The V call is TRBV7-9, the J call TRBJ2-7; D unresolved. The germline V gene has CDR1 SEHNR and CDR2 FQNEAQ (reference sequence). V was shortened by 5 bases and J by 2 bases, with 13 bases between the two germline ends. This CDR3 is 14 amino acids long. CDR3 in DNA: TGTGCCAGCAGCCCATCGGAGAGAGCCTACGAGCAGTACTTC. Amino acid sequence: CASSPSERAYEQYF.

The chain joins TRBV29-1 to TRBJ2-3; D may be TRBD1 or TRBD2 (5 bases each). With 3 bases removed from V and 2 bases from J, the gap between germline ends came to 9 bases. The CDR3 is 13 amino acids. Germline V gene data show CDR1 as SQVTM and CDR2 as ANQGSEA. The CDR3 DNA reads as TGCAGCGTTGACGGGGCGAACACAGATACGCAGTATTTT. Translated: CSVDGANTDTQYF.

The V call is TRBV5-1, the J call TRBJ1-2; TRBD1 matches at 7 bases. The V gene's germline CDR1 is SGHRS and CDR2 YFSETQ. This CDR3 is built from 15 residues. After removal of 0 bases from V and 2 bases from J, the junction contained 4 bases not matched to a gene. Here the CDR3 DNA reads TGCGCCAGCAGCTTGGAGCCCAGGGGGAACTATGGCTACACCTTC. It codes for CASSLEPRGNYGYTF.

This clone was picked up one time. The CDR3 region is CSVGTLGGYTF. For the CDR3, the DNA is TGCAGCGTTGGGACTCTTGGAGGCTACACCTTC. The V call is TRBV29-1, the J call TRBJ1-2; D is uncertain. This CDR3 has 11 residues. The germline CDR1 and CDR2 sequences are SQVTM and ANQGSEA. V was cut by 4 bases and J by 8 bases, with 11 bases left in between.

The count of this clone is one. The gene calls are TRBV4-1 and TRBJ2-7; D might be TRBD1 or TRBD2, each matching 5 bases. The V end lost 0 bases, the J end lost 9 bases, and 21 bases lay between the germline ends. Germline values: CDR1 MGHRA, CDR2 YSYEKL. The length of the CDR3 is 16 residues. Here the CDR3 DNA reads TGCGCCAGCAGCCAAGATGAGGGTCGGGCCAGCCAGGGGCAGTACTTC. The encoded protein is CASSQDEGRASQGQYF.

The gene calls are TRBV30 and TRBJ2-3, with 8 bases matching TRBD2. Germline CDR1 reads GTSNPN; CDR2 reads SVGIG (reference sequence). V lost 5 bases, J lost 8 bases, and 12 bases stayed unmatched. This CDR3 comprises 14 residues. The CDR3 sequence is CAWGQAGERGTQYF. The DNA of the CDR3 is TGTGCCTGGGGCCAAGCGGGGGAGCGCGGTACGCAGTATTTT.